The sequence of this TCR beta chain was determined in a study of blood T cells in healthy people across ages. Overall study results and limits: Strong correlation existed between TCR beta diversity and naive T cell percentage. A roughly linear age-dependent decrease characterized TCR beta diversity per million T cells.

This clonotype was seen a handful of times. The antigen remains unidentified. A sample-barcoded 5' primer and a J-beta primer mix were used in a second PCR of roughly 6 to 11 cycles. Each of the cDNA molecules was tagged by a template-switch adaptor with 12 random nucleotides. TCRdb re-analysed the 5' RACE reads in MiXCR, keeping a single row per CDR3 protein. The sample shows about 1,600,000 distinct CDR3 sequences, 35% to 45% of them seen only once. Isolation per sample recovered at least 7 million PBMCs. Per the germline V gene, CDR1 is MNHEY and CDR2 is SMNVEV (reference sequence). V dropped 2 bases and J dropped 7 bases, with 6 bases sitting between them. CDR3 length equals 13 residues.

The chain has TRBV27 and TRBJ1-6, with a weak D call TRBD1 (5 bases). Sequencing was performed on blood. This TCR was sampled from a young woman in good health. In nucleotides, the CDR3 is TGTGCCAGCAGTTTAAGGGACAATTCACCCCTCCACTTT. Translation: CASSLRDNSPLHF.